This T cell receptor (beta chain) was observed in a study of blood T cell repertoires in COVID-19. Turning to the study itself: The origin of the acute and convalescent COVID-19 samples was the United States, Italy and Spain. Sample material is recorded as cDNA or gDNA derived from T cells, B-cell-depleted T cells, or PBMCs.

V shed 5 bases and J 4 bases; nucleotides not matched to a gene: 8. CDR3 length: 16 amino acids. Germline CDR1 reads SEHNR; CDR2 reads FQNEAQ (reference sequence). As originally analysed: Researchers report that nucleated cell counts were estimated from reference gene primer amplification. Produced via immunoSEQ multiplex PCR; TCRdb's table is partial and in-frame only. V, J and clone size are those of that table, while D and trimming were read from the DNA. The sample carries some 200,000 clones, 88% recorded once. The chain carries TRBV7-9 and TRBJ2-3, with 11 bases that match TRBD2. The TCR comes from a man aged 40-55 years with active or convalescent COVID-19. The sample was peripheral blood. CDR3 sequence reads: CASSPRLAGRSDTQYF. DNA for the CDR3: TGTGCCAGCAGCCCTAGACTAGCGGGACGCTCAGATACGCAGTATTTT.